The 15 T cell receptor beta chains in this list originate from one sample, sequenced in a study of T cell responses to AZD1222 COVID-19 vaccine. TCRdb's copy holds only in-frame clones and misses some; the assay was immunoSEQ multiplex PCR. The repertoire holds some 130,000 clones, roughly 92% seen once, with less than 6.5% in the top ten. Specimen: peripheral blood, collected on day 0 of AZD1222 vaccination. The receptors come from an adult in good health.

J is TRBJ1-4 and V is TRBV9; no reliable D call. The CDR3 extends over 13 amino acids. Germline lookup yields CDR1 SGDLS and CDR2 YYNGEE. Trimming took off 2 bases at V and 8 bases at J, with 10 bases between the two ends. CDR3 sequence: CASSVDSGEKLFF. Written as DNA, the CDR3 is TGTGCCAGCAGCGTTGATAGCGGGGAAAAACTGTTTTTT.

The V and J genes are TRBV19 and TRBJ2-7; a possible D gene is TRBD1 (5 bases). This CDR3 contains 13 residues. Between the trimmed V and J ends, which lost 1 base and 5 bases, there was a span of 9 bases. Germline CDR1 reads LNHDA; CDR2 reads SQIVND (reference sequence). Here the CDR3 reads CASSIGGGDEQYF. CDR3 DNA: TGTGCCAGTAGTATAGGGGGCGGAGACGAGCAGTACTTC.

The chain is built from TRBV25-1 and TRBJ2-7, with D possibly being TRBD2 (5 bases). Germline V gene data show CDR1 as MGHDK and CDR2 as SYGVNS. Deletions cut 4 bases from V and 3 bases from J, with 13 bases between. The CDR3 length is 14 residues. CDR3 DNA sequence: TGTGCCAGCAGTGGAAAGACTACTGACTACGAGCAGTACTTC. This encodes CASSGKTTDYEQYF.

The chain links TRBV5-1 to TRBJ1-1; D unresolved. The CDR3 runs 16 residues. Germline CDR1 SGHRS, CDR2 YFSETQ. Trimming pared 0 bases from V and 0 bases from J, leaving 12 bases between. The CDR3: CASSLGQAQVNTEAFF. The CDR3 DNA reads TGCGCCAGCAGCTTGGGTCAGGCCCAGGTGAACACTGAAGCTTTCTTT.

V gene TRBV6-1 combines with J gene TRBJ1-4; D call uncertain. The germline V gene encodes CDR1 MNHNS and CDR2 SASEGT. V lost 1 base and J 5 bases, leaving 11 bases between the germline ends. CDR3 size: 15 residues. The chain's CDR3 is CASSEDWEANEKLFF. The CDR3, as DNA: TGTGCCAGCAGTGAAGATTGGGAGGCGAATGAAAAACTGTTTTTT.

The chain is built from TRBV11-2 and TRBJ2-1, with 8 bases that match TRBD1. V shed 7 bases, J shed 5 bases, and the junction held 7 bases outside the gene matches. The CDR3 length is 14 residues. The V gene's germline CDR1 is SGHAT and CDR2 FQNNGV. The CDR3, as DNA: TGTGCCAGCACCCCGGACAGGGAAAACAATGAGCAGTTCTTC. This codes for CASTPDRENNEQFF.

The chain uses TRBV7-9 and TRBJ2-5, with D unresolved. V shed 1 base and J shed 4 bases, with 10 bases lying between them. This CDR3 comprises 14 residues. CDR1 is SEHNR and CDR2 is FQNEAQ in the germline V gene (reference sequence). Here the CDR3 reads CASSLGSTTETQYF. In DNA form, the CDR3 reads TGTGCCAGCAGCTTAGGCAGTACTACAGAGACCCAGTACTTC. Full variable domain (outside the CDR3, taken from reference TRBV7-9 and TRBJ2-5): DTGVSQNPRHKITKRGQNVTFRCDPISEHNRLYWYRQTLGQGPEFLTYFQNEAQLEKSRLLSDRFSAERPKGSFSTLEIQRTEQGDSAMYLCASSLGSTTETQYFGPGTRLLVL.

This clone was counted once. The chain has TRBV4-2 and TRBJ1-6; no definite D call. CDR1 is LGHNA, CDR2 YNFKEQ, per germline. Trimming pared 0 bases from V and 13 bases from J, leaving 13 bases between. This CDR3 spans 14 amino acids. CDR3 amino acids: CASSQDRLTSPLHF. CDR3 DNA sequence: TGTGCCAGCAGCCAAGACCGATTAACCAGTCCCCTCCACTTT.

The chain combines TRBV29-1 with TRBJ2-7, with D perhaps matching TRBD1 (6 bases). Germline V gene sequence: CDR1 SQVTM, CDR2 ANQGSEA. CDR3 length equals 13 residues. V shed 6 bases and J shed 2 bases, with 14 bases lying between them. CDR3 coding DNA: TGCAGCGTGAGGACAGCCAGCGCCTACGAGCAGTACTTC. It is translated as CSVRTASAYEQYF.

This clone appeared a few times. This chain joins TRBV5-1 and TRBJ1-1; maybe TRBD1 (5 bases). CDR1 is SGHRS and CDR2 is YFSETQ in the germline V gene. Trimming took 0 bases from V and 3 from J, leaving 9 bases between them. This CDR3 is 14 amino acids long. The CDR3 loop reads CASSLEGGDTEAFF. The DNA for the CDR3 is TGCGCCAGCAGCTTGGAGGGAGGGGACACTGAAGCTTTCTTT.

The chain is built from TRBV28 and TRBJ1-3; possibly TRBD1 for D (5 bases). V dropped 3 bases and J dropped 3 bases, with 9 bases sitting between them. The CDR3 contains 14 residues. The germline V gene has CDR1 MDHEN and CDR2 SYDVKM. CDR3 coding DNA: TGTGCCAGCAGTTTTACTGGGGGTGGAAACACCATATATTTT. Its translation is CASSFTGGGNTIYF.

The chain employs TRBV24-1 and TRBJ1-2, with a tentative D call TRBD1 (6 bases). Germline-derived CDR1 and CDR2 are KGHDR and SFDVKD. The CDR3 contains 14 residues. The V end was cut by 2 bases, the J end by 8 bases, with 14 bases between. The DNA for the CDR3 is TGTGCCACCAGTGATTCCGGGACAAGGAGCGGCTACACCTTC. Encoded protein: CATSDSGTRSGYTF.

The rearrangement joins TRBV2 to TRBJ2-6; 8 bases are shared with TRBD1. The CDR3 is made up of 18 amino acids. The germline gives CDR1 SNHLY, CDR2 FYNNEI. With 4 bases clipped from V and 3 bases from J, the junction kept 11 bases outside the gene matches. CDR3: CASSGATGERGGANVLTF. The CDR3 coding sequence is TGTGCCAGCAGTGGTGCGACAGGGGAACGTGGTGGGGCCAACGTCCTGACTTTC.

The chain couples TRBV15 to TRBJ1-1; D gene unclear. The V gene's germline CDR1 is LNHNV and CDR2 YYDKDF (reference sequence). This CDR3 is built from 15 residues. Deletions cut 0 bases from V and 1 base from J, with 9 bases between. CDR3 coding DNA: TGTGCCACCAGCAGAGAGGTCGATTCGAACACTGAAGCTTTCTTT. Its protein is CATSREVDSNTEAFF.

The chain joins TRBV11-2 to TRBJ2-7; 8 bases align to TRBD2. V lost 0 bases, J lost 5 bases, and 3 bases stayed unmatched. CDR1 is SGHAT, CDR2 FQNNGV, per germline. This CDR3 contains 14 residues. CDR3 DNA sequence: TGTGCCAGCAGCTTAGAGGTTAGCGGGAACGAGCAGTACTTC. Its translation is CASSLEVSGNEQYF.